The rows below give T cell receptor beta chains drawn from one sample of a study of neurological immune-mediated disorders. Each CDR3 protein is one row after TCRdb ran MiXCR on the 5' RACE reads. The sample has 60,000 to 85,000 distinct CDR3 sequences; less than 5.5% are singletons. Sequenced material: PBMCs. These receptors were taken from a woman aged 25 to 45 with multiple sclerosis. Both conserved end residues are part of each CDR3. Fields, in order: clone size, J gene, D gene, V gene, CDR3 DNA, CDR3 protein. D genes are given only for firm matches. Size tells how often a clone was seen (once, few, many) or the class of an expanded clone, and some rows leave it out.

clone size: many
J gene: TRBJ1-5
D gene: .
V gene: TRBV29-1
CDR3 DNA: TGCAGCGTCGGGGGGGGCGGTGAGGATCAGCCCCAGCATTTT
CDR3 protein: CSVGGGGEDQPQHF

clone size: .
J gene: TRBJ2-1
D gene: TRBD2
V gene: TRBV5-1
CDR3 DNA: TGCGCCAGCAGCCCGGGACTAGCGAACTACAATGAGCAGTTCTTC
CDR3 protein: CASSPGLANYNEQFF

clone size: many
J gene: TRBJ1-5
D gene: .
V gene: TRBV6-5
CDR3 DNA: TGTGCCAGCAGACTCTTCAGGGAAGGCAATCAGCCCCAGCATTTT
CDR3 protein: CASRLFREGNQPQHF

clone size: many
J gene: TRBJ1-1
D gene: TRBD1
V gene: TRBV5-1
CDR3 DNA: TGCGCCAGCAGCTTGGGGAACAGGGGTGTGCACACTGAAGCTTTCTTT
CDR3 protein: CASSLGNRGVHTEAFF

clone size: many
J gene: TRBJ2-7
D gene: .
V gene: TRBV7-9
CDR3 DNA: TGTGCCAGCAGCCAAGGCGGCGAGCAGTACTTC
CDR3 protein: CASSQGGEQYF

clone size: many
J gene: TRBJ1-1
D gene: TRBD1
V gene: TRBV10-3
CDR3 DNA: TGTGCCAGTAGGGACAGGGAGGGCACTGAAGCTTTCTTT
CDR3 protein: CASRDREGTEAFF

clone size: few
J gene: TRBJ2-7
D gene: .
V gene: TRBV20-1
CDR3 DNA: TGCAGTGCTAGAGATATGGGGGGGCATAAGCAGTACTTC
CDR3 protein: CSARDMGGHKQYF

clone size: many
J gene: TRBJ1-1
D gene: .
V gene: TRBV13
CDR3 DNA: TGTGCCAGCAGCTTAACAGTAAAAAACACTGAAGCTTTCTTT
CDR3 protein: CASSLTVKNTEAFF

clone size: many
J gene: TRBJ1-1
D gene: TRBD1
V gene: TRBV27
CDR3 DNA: TGTGCCAGCAGTGAGGGGACAGGGGGGCCCACTGAAGCTTTCTTT
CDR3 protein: CASSEGTGGPTEAFF

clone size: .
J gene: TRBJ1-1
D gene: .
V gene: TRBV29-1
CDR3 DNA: TGCAGCGTTATCAGGTACGACACTGAAGCTTTCTTT
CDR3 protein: CSVIRYDTEAFF

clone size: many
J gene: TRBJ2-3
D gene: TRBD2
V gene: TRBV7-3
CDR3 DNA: TGTGCCAGCAGTTATAGCGGGGCCCGCACAGATACGCAGTATTTT
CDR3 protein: CASSYSGARTDTQYF

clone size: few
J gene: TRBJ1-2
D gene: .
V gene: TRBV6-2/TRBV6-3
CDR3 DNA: TGTGCCAGCAGTTACGGCGGAGGCTACACCTTC
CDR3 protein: CASSYGGGYTF

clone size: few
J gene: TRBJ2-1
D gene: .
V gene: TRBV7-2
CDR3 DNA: TGTGCCAGCAGCCCAGATGGCAGCGCATACAATGAGCAGTTCTTC
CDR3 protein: CASSPDGSAYNEQFF

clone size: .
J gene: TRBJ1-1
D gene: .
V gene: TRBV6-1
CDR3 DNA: TGTGCCAGCAGTCGACAGTACATGAACACTGAAGCTTTCTTT
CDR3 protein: CASSRQYMNTEAFF

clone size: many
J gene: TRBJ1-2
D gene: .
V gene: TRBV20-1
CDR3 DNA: TGCAGTGCCCCTAGGGGACGAAGTGGCTACACCTTC
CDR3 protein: CSAPRGRSGYTF

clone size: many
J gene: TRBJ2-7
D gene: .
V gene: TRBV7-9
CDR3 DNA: TGTGCCAGCAGCGATGCACGGGACATCTCCTACGAGCAGTACTTC
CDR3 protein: CASSDARDISYEQYF

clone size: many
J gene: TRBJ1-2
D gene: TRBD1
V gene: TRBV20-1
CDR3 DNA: TGCAGTGCTATGATGTTCGGACAGGAAGACCTGAACTATGGCTACACCTTC
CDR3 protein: CSAMMFGQEDLNYGYTF

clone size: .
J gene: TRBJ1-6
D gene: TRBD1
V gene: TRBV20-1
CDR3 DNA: TGCAGTGCTAGAGAGGACAGGGAAAATTCAACCCTCAACTTT
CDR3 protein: CSAREDRENSTLNF

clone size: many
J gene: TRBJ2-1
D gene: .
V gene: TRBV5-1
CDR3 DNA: TGCGCCAGCAGCCAAACAGGGAGGGCCTACAATGAGCAGTTCTTC
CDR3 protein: CASSQTGRAYNEQFF

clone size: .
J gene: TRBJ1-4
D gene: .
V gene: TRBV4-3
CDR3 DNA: TGCGCCAGCAGCCAAGATCAACCGGGGTGGGAGACAACTAATGAAAAACTGTTTTTT
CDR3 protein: CASSQDQPGWETTNEKLFF

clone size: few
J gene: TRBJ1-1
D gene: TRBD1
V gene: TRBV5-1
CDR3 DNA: TGCGCCAGCAGCTTTTTCGGGACAGTGAACACTGAAGCTTTCTTT
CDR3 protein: CASSFFGTVNTEAFF

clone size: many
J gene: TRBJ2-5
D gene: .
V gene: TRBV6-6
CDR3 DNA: TGTGCCAGCAGTGAGTGGGCGGGAGAGACCCAGTACTTC
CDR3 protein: CASSEWAGETQYF

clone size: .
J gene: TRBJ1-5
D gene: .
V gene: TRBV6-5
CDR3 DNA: TGTGCCAGCAGTTACTCGCACGATAGCAATCAGCCCCAGCATTTT
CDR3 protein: CASSYSHDSNQPQHF

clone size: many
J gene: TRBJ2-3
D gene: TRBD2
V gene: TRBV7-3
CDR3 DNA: TGTGCCAGCAGCCCGACCACCGCGGGGGGCCGGGGAGATACGCAGTATTTT
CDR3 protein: CASSPTTAGGRGDTQYF

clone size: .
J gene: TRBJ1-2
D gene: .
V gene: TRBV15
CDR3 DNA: TGTGCCACCAGCAGAGACGCCGTGGGTGCCTATGGCTACACCTTC
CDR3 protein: CATSRDAVGAYGYTF

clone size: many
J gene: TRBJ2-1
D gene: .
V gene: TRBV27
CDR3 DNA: TGTGCCAGCAGTTCCGGGACGGGATACAATGAGCAGTTCTTC
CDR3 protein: CASSSGTGYNEQFF

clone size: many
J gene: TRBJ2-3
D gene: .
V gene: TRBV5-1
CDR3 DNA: TGCGCCAGCAGCTTGGGTGCAGGGTCAGATACGCAGTATTTT
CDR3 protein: CASSLGAGSDTQYF

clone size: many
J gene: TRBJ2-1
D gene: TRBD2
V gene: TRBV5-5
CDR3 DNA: TGTGCCAGCAGCTTGGTTAGCGGGGGATCCTACAATGAGCAGTTCTTC
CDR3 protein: CASSLVSGGSYNEQFF

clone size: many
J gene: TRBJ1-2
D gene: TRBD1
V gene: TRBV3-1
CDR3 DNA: TGTGCCAGCAGCCAAACGTACAGGGGTTATGGCTACACCTTC
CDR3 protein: CASSQTYRGYGYTF

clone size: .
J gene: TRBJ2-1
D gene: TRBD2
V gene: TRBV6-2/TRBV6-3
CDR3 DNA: TGTGCCAGCAGTTACTCGATGGGCGGGGGGGTCCGCTACAATGAGCAGTTCTTC
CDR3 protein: CASSYSMGGGVRYNEQFF

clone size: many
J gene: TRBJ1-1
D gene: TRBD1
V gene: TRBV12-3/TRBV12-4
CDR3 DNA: TGTGCCAGTACCCGGGACAGGGGGTTTGGGGCTTTCTTT
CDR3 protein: CASTRDRGFGAFF

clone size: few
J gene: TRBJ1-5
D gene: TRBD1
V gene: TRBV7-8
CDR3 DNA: TGTGCCAGCAGCCTTGCCAGGGGGCCTGGTCAGCCCCAGCATTTT
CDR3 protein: CASSLARGPGQPQHF

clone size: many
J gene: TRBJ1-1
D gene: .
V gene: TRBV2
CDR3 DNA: TGTGCCAGCTCAGGGACCACTGAAGCTTTCTTT
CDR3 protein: CASSGTTEAFF

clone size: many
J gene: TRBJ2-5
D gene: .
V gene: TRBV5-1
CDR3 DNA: TGCGCCAGCAGCTTGGAAGAGGAGACCCAGTACTTC
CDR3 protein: CASSLEEETQYF

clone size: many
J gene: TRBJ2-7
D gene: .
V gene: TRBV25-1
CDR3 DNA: TGTGCCAGCAGCCCCAAGGTTGAGCAGTACTTC
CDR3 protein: CASSPKVEQYF

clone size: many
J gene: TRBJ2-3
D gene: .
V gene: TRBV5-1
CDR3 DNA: TGCGCCAGCAGCTTGGGGGGACAACGTACAGATACGCAGTATTTT
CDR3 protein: CASSLGGQRTDTQYF

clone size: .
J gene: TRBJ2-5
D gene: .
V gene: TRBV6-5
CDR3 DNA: TGTGCCAGTTCGTCGCCCCTTCACGGGGGCGGGGAGACCCAGTACTTC
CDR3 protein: CASSSPLHGGGETQYF

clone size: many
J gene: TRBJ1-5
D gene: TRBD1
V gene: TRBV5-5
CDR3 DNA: TGTGCCAGCAGCTTGGAGGGGGCCTCCCAGCCCCAGCATTTT
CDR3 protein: CASSLEGASQPQHF

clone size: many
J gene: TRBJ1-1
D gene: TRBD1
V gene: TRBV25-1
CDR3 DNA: TGTGCCAGCAGTGCCCAAAACAGGGGCTGGAACACTGAAGCTTTCTTT
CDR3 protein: CASSAQNRGWNTEAFF

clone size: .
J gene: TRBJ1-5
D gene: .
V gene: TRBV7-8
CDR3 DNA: TGTGCCAGCAGCTTAGCGCGAGGGCGTCAGCCCCAGCATTTT
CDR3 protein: CASSLARGRQPQHF

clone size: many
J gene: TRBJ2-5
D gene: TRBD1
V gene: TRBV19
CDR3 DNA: TGTGCCAGCTCCCCAACAGGGGGCGAAGAGACCCAGTACTTC
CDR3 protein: CASSPTGGEETQYF

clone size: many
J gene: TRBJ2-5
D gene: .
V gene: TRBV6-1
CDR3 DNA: TGTGCCAGCAGTGAATTAGGGTACCAAGAGACCCAGTACTTC
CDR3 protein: CASSELGYQETQYF

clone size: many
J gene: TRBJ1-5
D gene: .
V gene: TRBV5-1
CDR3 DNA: TGCGCCAGCAGCTTGGACCCGAGGAATCAGCCCCAGCATTTT
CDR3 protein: CASSLDPRNQPQHF

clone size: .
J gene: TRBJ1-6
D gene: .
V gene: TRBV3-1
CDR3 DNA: TGTGCCAGCAGCCAAGCGGGTTCAACCCTCAACTTT
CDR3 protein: CASSQAGSTLNF